This T cell receptor (beta chain) was observed in a study of patients and donors after allogeneic stem cell transplantation (TCRdb year 2020). Regarding this clonotype: The antigen it recognizes is unknown. There are no base qualities to consult, and no much larger clone falls within one base.

Libraries were made using RT-PCR. Sequenced using a NextSeq 550. Using fastp at Q25 and MiXCR, TCRdb reprocessed the public reads and kept productive beta chains. When rows share a CDR3 protein, they turn into one entry using the most common DNA and genes. The sample records about 200,000 distinct CDR3 sequences, about 37% of which are singletons. Of the sample, 11% is held by the ten largest clones. The CDR3 starts with the cysteine, ends with the phenylalanine, and has 17 residues. Solely the CDR3 DNA is kept, with 51 bases framed from the first base. Per the germline V gene (reference sequence), SEHNR is the CDR1 and FQNEAQ is the CDR2. The germline V and J ends show losses of 0 bases and 5 bases respectively, and no gene match explains 12 bases of the junction.

The receptor comes from a human donor who was either an allogeneic HSCT recipient or a stem cell or donor lymphocyte infusion donor (not recorded which). It is not recorded whose cells these are; they may come from a transplant donor. Specimen: blood, either unsorted or a sorted T cell fraction (not recorded which). The rearrangement joined TRBV7-9 to TRBJ2-5; 7 middle bases align to TRBD1. The CDR3 region reads CASSLAPNRGVMETQYF. The nucleotides read TGTGCCAGCAGCTTAGCGCCGAACAGGGGTGTGATGGAGACCCAGTACTTC.